Listed below are T cell receptor beta chains from one sample, sequenced in a study of T cell responses to AZD1222 COVID-19 vaccine. Method: immunoSEQ multiplex PCR; TCRdb's copy keeps in-frame clones and lacks some. Of about 97,000 clones listed, more than 70% are singletons. The material sequenced was peripheral blood, taken on day 0 of AZD1222 vaccination. The receptors come from an adult in good health. CDR3s include the opening cysteine and the closing phenylalanine or tryptophan.

V gene	J gene	CDR3 protein
TRBV27	TRBJ2-7	CASSLTGQGSYEQYF
TRBV5-1	TRBJ2-1	CASSLGQGGFYNEQFF
TRBV30	TRBJ1-5	CAWSVNQGLRLGQPQHF
TRBV11-2	TRBJ1-2	CASSFGGYGYTF
TRBV12-3/TRBV12-4	TRBJ2-3	CASSLDSDTQYF
TRBV29-1	TRBJ1-5	CSVGTGGASQPQHF
TRBV27	TRBJ2-2	CASISLRDRSYGELFF
TRBV6-2/TRBV6-3	TRBJ1-5	CASSFSNQPQHF
TRBV3-1/TRBV3-2	TRBJ1-1	CASSQPDSRGAEAFF
TRBV4-1	TRBJ1-5	CASSQEIWRRQPQHF
TRBV2	TRBJ2-5	CASSSSNSQETQYF
TRBV6-4	TRBJ2-3	CASSDSLEGPIFF
TRBV5-1	TRBJ2-4	CASSLGGPGKNIQYF
TRBV7-2	TRBJ1-1	CASGGGGQNTEAFF
TRBV14	TRBJ2-1	CASSPHQDFFLGNEQFF
TRBV10-3	TRBJ1-6	CAISGGWNSPLHF
TRBV11-2	TRBJ1-3	CASSLVQGMRNTIYF